The clone carrying this T cell receptor (beta chain) was seen a handful of times. TCRdb used MiXCR to reprocess the RT-PCR reads, holding one entry per CDR3 protein. Seen here are about 680,000 distinct CDR3 sequences, approximately 15% observed once, and the top ten hold 3.6%. The CDR3 contains 13 residues. Germline-derived CDR1 and CDR2 are DFQATT and SNEGSKA (reference sequence). The V and J ends lost 5 bases and 4 bases respectively, with 14 bases between them. Sequenced: memory CD4+ T cells from blood. The V gene is TRBV20-1, the J gene TRBJ1-1; D is possibly TRBD1 (5 bases). This receptor was obtained from a female donor in good health, serving as a healthy control. The CDR3 loop reads CSAPPAGRTEAFF. In nucleotides, the CDR3 is TGCAGTGCTCCCCCGGCGGGGCGCACTGAAGCTTTCTTT.